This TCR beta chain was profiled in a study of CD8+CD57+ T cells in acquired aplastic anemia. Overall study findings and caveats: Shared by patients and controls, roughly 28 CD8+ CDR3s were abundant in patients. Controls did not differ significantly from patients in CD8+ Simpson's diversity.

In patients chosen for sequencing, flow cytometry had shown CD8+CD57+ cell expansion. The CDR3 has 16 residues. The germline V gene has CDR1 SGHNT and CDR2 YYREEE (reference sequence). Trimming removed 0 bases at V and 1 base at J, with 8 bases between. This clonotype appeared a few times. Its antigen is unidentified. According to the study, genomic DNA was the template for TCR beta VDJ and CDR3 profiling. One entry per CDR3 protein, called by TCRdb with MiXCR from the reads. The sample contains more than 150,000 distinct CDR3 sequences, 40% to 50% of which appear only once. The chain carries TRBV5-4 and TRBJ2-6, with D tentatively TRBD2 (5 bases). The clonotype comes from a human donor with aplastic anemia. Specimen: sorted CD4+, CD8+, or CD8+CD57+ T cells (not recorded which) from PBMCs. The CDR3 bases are TGTGCCAGCAGCTTGGGGCGGACTTCTGGGGCCAACGTCCTGACTTTC. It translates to CASSLGRTSGANVLTF.